This T cell receptor (beta chain) was found in a study of cytomegalovirus exposure and HLA in healthy donors. Germline CDR1 and CDR2: SGHRS and YFSETQ. With 1 base removed from V and 5 bases from J, the gap between germline ends came to 12 bases. The CDR3 runs 14 residues. In the PCR, 60 Vbeta and 13 Jbeta primers were used. Sequencing was performed with immunoSEQ multiplex PCR; in TCRdb, only in-frame clones are kept and a portion is missing. The table gives 200,000 to 250,000 clones; the top ten clones make up roughly 1.1% of it. The specimen was PBMCs. The chain carries TRBV5-1 and TRBJ1-1, with D possibly TRBD1 on 5 matching bases. This receptor was taken from a girl aged 2 to 10 in good health and CMV-seropositive. In nucleotides, the CDR3 is TGCGCCAGCAGCTTGCTCGGGGGTGGGACTGAAGCTTTCTTT. It codes for CASSLLGGGTEAFF.